Listed below are T cell receptor beta chains from one sample, sequenced in a study of CD8+CD57+ T cells in acquired aplastic anemia. In TCRdb, the reads were re-called with MiXCR into one record per CDR3 protein. The sample carries fewer than 200,000 distinct CDR3 sequences, about 60% recorded once. Specimen: sorted CD4+, CD8+, or CD8+CD57+ T cells (not recorded which) from PBMCs. The origin of the receptors is a human donor in good health. The CDR3 runs from the conserved cysteine through the conserved F or W. The order of the fields is D gene, V gene, clone size, CDR3 length, J gene, CDR3 protein, CDR3 DNA. A D gene is named only where the DNA matches it firmly. Size values are once, few and many counts, or a class for expanded clones, and some rows have none.

D: .; V: TRBV25-1; size: few; length: 17; J: TRBJ1-4; CDR3: CASTRSATPSTNEKLFF; DNA: TGTGCCAGCACCCGGTCGGCAACTCCATCCACTAATGAAAAACTGTTTTTT
D: .; V: TRBV12-3/TRBV12-4; size: .; length: 18; J: TRBJ1-2; CDR3: CASSTRFMTGTTNYGYTF; DNA: TGTGCCAGCAGCACTCGATTTATGACAGGTACCACCAACTATGGCTACACCTTC
D: .; V: TRBV7-3; size: .; length: 14; J: TRBJ1-6; CDR3: CASSLGTANSPLHF; DNA: TGTGCCAGCAGCCTTGGGACGGCAAATTCACCCCTCCACTTT
D: .; V: TRBV5-1; size: .; length: 14; J: TRBJ2-5; CDR3: CASSLGQDTDTQYF; DNA: TGCGCCAGCAGCTTGGGACAGGACACAGATACGCAGTACTTC
D: TRBD1; V: TRBV20-1; size: many; length: 14; J: TRBJ1-2; CDR3: CSAPGQGGPRGYTF; DNA: TGCAGTGCTCCGGGACAGGGGGGACCGAGGGGCTACACCTTC
D: .; V: TRBV13; size: many; length: 15; J: TRBJ2-7; CDR3: CASSRRAGGFHEQYF; DNA: TGTGCCAGCAGCCGGAGGGCAGGGGGTTTCCACGAGCAGTACTTC
D: .; V: TRBV10-3; size: many; length: 14; J: TRBJ1-1; CDR3: CAIKPGPQGTEAFF; DNA: TGTGCCATCAAACCGGGACCTCAGGGGACTGAAGCTTTCTTT
D: .; V: TRBV2; size: .; length: 15; J: TRBJ2-5; CDR3: CASSEALRGQETQYF; DNA: TGTGCCAGCAGTGAAGCGCTTAGGGGTCAAGAGACCCAGTACTTC
D: .; V: TRBV7-6; size: .; length: 16; J: TRBJ2-1; CDR3: CASSYLGGSSYNEQFF; DNA: TGTGCCAGCAGTTACCTGGGGGGAAGCTCCTACAATGAGCAGTTCTTC
D: TRBD2; V: TRBV15; size: .; length: 14; J: TRBJ2-7; CDR3: CATSSPGGIFEQYF; DNA: TGTGCCACCAGCAGTCCGGGGGGGATATTCGAGCAGTACTTC
D: TRBD1; V: TRBV24-1; size: .; length: 16; J: TRBJ2-7; CDR3: CANSDYTGTGSHEQYF; DNA: TGTGCCAACAGTGATTACACCGGGACAGGTAGCCACGAGCAGTACTTC
D: .; V: TRBV19; size: many; length: 12; J: TRBJ1-6; CDR3: CASSIGNSPLHF; DNA: TGTGCCAGTAGTATTGGGAATTCACCCCTCCACTTT
D: .; V: TRBV19; size: once; length: 13; J: TRBJ1-5; CDR3: CASSFLGNQPQHF; DNA: TGTGCCAGTAGTTTTTTGGGCAATCAGCCCCAGCATTTT
D: TRBD1; V: TRBV5-4; size: .; length: 12; J: TRBJ2-7; CDR3: CASSTGDYEQYF; DNA: TGTGCCAGCAGCACAGGGGATTACGAGCAGTACTTC
D: .; V: TRBV19; size: many; length: 17; J: TRBJ1-1; CDR3: CASSIGGVPSEYTEAFF; DNA: TGTGCCAGTAGTATTGGGGGAGTCCCTTCAGAGTACACTGAAGCTTTCTTT
D: TRBD1; V: TRBV11-2; size: .; length: 16; J: TRBJ2-7; CDR3: CASSSPIRDSSYEQYF; DNA: TGTGCCAGCAGCTCCCCTATCCGGGACAGCTCCTACGAGCAGTACTTC
D: .; V: TRBV6-1; size: .; length: 13; J: TRBJ1-5; CDR3: CASSRQQNQPQHF; DNA: TGTGCCAGCAGTCGCCAGCAGAATCAGCCCCAGCATTTT
D: .; V: TRBV20-1; size: .; length: 13; J: TRBJ2-5; CDR3: CSARVRGQETQYF; DNA: TGCAGTGCTAGAGTTCGGGGCCAAGAGACCCAGTACTTC
D: .; V: TRBV2; size: .; length: 14; J: TRBJ2-1; CDR3: CASSVLRGDNEQFF; DNA: TGTGCCAGCAGTGTCCTGAGAGGGGACAATGAGCAGTTCTTC
D: .; V: TRBV12-3/TRBV12-4; size: once; length: 11; J: TRBJ1-1; CDR3: CASSLRDRAFF; DNA: TGTGCCAGCAGTCTAAGGGACCGGGCTTTCTTT
D: TRBD1; V: TRBV7-6; size: .; length: 16; J: TRBJ1-6; CDR3: CASSLEQGQGNSPLHF; DNA: TGTGCCAGCAGCTTAGAACAAGGACAGGGTAATTCACCCCTCCACTTT
D: TRBD2; V: TRBV4-1; size: .; length: 17; J: TRBJ2-3; CDR3: CASSREASGGRTDTQYF; DNA: TGCGCCAGCAGCCGAGAGGCTAGCGGGGGGAGGACAGATACGCAGTATTTT